The TCR beta chain described here comes from a study of CD8 T cells in ankylosing spondylitis. It was by quantitative 5'-RACE with molecular barcodes that TCR beta libraries were made. Using its own MiXCR run on the 5' RACE reads, TCRdb lists one record per CDR3 protein. The sample contains tens of thousands of distinct CDR3 sequences, over 5% of which appear only once. In its sample, this clonotype was seen many times. Germline V gives CDR1 SGHNT, CDR2 YYREEE (reference sequence). V trimming: 4 bases; J trimming: 8 bases; junction bases outside the gene matches: 12. The CDR3 length is 16 residues. This TCR came from a male donor with ankylosing spondylitis. The V and J genes are TRBV5-4 and TRBJ2-1; 10 bases map to TRBD2. Sequencing was done on a sample of synovial fluid, either unsorted or a sorted T cell fraction (not recorded which). CDR3 sequence (DNA): TGTGCCAGCAGCACCGGGGGGAGCGGGAGGGCCCATGAGCAGTTCTTC. It translates to CASSTGGSGRAHEQFF.